This entry features one TCR beta chain sequence. This receptor's antigen is unknown. No base quality information exists; no much larger clone differs at one position. The record originates from a study of blood T cell repertoires in COVID-19 (dated by TCRdb to 2020 to 2021). With regard to the full study: The collaborator samples originated in the United States, Italy and Spain and spanned the acute and convalescent phases of COVID-19. Where HLA class I and class II types were available, the types were taken from metadata supplied by the sample provider, not from assay-based typing. The samples were drawn from two sources: the first 160 participants of the ongoing ImmuneRACE study, and 1,254 subjects contributed by 6 global collaborators. The prospective study material was composed of cDNA or gDNA derived from T cells, B-cell-depleted T cells, or PBMCs. The repertoires were released in a freely available public database intended as a resource for research on the immune response to SARS-CoV-2. The dataset comprised deeply sampled blood TCRbeta repertoires from subjects exposed to, actively infected with, or recovered from COVID-19. Nearly every sample came with metadata listing a de-identified subject ID, COVID-19 status, age in years and sex. What the authors observed across the whole study: Clinical and demographic metadata were provided uncurated, with the amount varying by source and participant.

The immunoSEQ Assay, a bias-controlled multiplex PCR, was used to amplify TCRbeta CDR3 regions from genomic DNA. In the paper's pipeline: The number of nucleated cells in each sample was estimated from the amplification of reference gene primers within the assay. To quantify the absolute abundance of each unique TCRbeta CDR3 rearrangement, sequence reads were collapsed and filtered. For each sample, productive Simpson clonality was calculated as the square root of Simpson's diversity index over productive rearrangements. In TCRdb, the immuneACCESS table is reduced to in-frame sequences with V and J assigned. These tables do not hold every clone; where another copy was compared, an unresolved V gene accounts for under half, and the others remain unexplained. For V, J and clone size, that table is used; D and trimming come from the DNA. For this sample the table gives around 72,000 clones, of which roughly 88% were detected only once. The ten largest clones represent 25% to 35% of the sample.

The CDR3, from cysteine to phenylalanine, totals 17 residues. Only CDR3 DNA remains: 51 bases, in frame from the first base. V sheds 7 bases and J sheds 7 bases, leaving 26 bases between their ends. Sequences ENHRY (CDR1) and SYGVKD (CDR2) are obtained from the germline V gene. Collaborating institutions collected whole blood in K2EDTA tubes following their own protocols. For TCRbeta analysis, collaborator samples were shipped as frozen whole blood, as isolated PBMCs, or as DNA extracted from either sample type. Sequencing used peripheral blood. This sequence uses TRBV10-3 and TRBJ2-4, with TRBD2 perhaps the D gene, on 6 matching bases. This clonotype was sampled from a man between 50 and 59 years old with acute or convalescent COVID-19. In nucleotides, the sequence is TGTGCCATCACCCCGGTGAAAGTGCACCGCGGGGCGAACATTCAGTACTTC. It translates to CAITPVKVHRGANIQYF.